Below are 30 T cell receptor beta chains sequenced from a single sample in a study of T-cell memory formation after mild COVID-19. TCRdb reprocessed the 5' RACE reads via MiXCR and lists one record per CDR3 protein. Among under 300,000 distinct CDR3 sequences listed, 16% were seen once. Sequenced: PBMCs or a T cell subset sorted from them (not recorded which). Source of these receptors: a man aged 18 to 35 who had mild COVID-19 (a few samples of this study predate the infection). Cell type and time point are not known.

The table lists this clonotype with a few counts. V and J are TRBV7-9 and TRBJ1-1; no firm D call. Germline assignment: CDR1 SEHNR and CDR2 FQNEAQ (reference sequence). The CDR3 covers 12 residues. Trimming took off 5 bases at V and 10 bases at J, with 14 bases between the two ends. The CDR3 DNA follows: TGTGCCAGCAGCCTCCGGGAGGTTCGAGCTTTCTTT. It yields the protein CASSLREVRAFF.

This rearrangement joins TRBV24-1 to TRBJ2-4; no definite D call. Germline V gene lookup returns CDR1 KGHDR and CDR2 SFDVKD. The V gene lost 9 bases and the J gene lost 6 bases, with 20 bases spanning the gap. This CDR3 has 15 amino acids. The CDR3 here is CATQSDGAVGNIQYF. CDR3 bases: TGTGCCACCCAGTCGGACGGTGCGGTGGGAAACATTCAGTACTTC.

V gene TRBV4-1 combines with J gene TRBJ2-7; unclear D gene. V lost 6 bases to trimming and J lost 0 bases, with 15 bases between them. This CDR3 is built from 15 residues. The germline V gene encodes CDR1 MGHRA and CDR2 YSYEKL. The CDR3 sequence: CASSLLEGSSYEQYF. CDR3 coding DNA: TGCGCCAGCAGTCTCCTAGAAGGAAGCTCCTACGAGCAGTACTTC.

The gene calls are TRBV7-2 and TRBJ2-1; D possibly matches TRBD1 or TRBD2 (5 bases each). The germline CDR1 and CDR2 sequences are SGHTA and FQGNSA. V dropped 5 bases and J dropped 6 bases, with 11 bases sitting between them. This CDR3 comprises 13 residues. CDR3 sequence (DNA): TGTGCCAGCAGCCCCTGGGGACCCAATGAGCAGTTCTTC. Translated, it gives CASSPWGPNEQFF.

This clonotype was detected many times. This rearrangement joins TRBV5-1 to TRBJ2-5, with D perhaps matching TRBD2 (6 bases). Trimming shortened V by 4 bases and J by 5 bases, and 15 bases separated the two germline ends. The CDR3 is made up of 14 amino acids. CDR1 SGHRS and CDR2 YFSETQ come from the germline V gene. The CDR3 nucleotides are TGCGCCAGCAGCCCCCAGACTGGGACTGAGACCCAGTACTTC. Protein sequence: CASSPQTGTETQYF. The full variable domain, its missing parts supplied by reference TRBV5-1 and TRBJ2-5, is KAGVTQTPRYLIKTRGQQVTLSCSPISGHRSVSWYQQTPGQGLQFLFEYFSETQRNKGNFPGRFSGRQFSNSRSEMNVSTLELGDSALYLCASSPQTGTETQYFGPGTRLLVL.

The table lists this clonotype with a few counts. The V gene is TRBV6-1, the J gene TRBJ1-5, with 8 bases that match TRBD1. This CDR3 has 17 amino acids. CDR1 MNHNS and CDR2 SASEGT come from the germline V gene. The V and J ends lost 1 base and 0 bases, in that order; junction bases with no gene match: 5. The CDR3 spells CASSEDRGKNSNQPQHF. CDR3 coding DNA: TGTGCCAGCAGTGAAGACAGGGGGAAAAATAGCAATCAGCCCCAGCATTTT.

In this sample, this clonotype turned up a few times. The V call is TRBV7-2, the J call TRBJ1-6; D ambiguous. Germline values: CDR1 SGHTA, CDR2 FQGNSA. V was trimmed by 5 bases and J by 8 bases, leaving 10 bases between them. The CDR3 covers 13 residues. CDR3 in amino acids: CASSPRVDSPLHF. In DNA, the CDR3 is TGTGCCAGCAGCCCGAGAGTAGATTCACCCCTCCACTTT.

This clonotype appeared a few times. The rearrangement joins TRBV5-1 to TRBJ2-5, with TRBD1 matching 11 bases. Germline loops: CDR1 SGHRS, CDR2 YFSETQ. J lost 5 bases, V lost 2 bases, and 17 bases had no gene match. CDR3 length: 19 residues. The CDR3 reads CASSFEPKTRTGGGETQYF. The CDR3 coding sequence is TGCGCCAGCAGCTTCGAACCCAAAACGCGGACAGGGGGCGGGGAGACCCAGTACTTC.

This clonotype was counted only a few times. The genes are TRBV6-2 or TRBV6-3 and TRBJ2-5, with 10 nucleotides matching TRBD2. The V segment lost 6 bases and the J segment 5 bases; nucleotides outside the gene matches: 6. This CDR3 is 14 amino acids long. Germline V gene lookup returns CDR1 MNHEY and CDR2 SVGEGT. The CDR3 sequence is CASRQAGGLETQYF. DNA of the CDR3: TGTGCCAGCAGACAAGCGGGGGGGCTGGAGACCCAGTACTTC.

Only a few counts were recorded for this clonotype. The V gene is TRBV7-2, the J gene TRBJ2-5; 8 bases line up with TRBD2. The CDR3 is 16 residues long. Germline trimming cut 1 base from V and 5 bases from J; bases unmatched to any gene: 9. CDR1 is SGHTA and CDR2 is FQGNSA in the germline V gene. The CDR3 DNA sequence: TGTGCCAGCAGCTTAGAATGGCGGGGGGTTCGCGAGACCCAGTACTTC. It yields the protein CASSLEWRGVRETQYF.

The chain links TRBV28 to TRBJ1-2; 7 nucleotides match TRBD1. There are 13 residues in the CDR3. J lost 3 bases, V lost 6 bases, and 4 bases had no gene match. In germline, CDR1 is MDHEN, CDR2 SYDVKM. CDR3 protein: CASRIGQDYGYTF. CDR3 DNA sequence: TGTGCCAGCAGGATCGGACAGGACTATGGCTACACCTTC.

The chain links TRBV6-6 to TRBJ2-5; D call uncertain. The V end was cut by 2 bases, the J end by 4 bases, with 5 bases between. Germline values: CDR1 MNHNY, CDR2 SVGAGI (reference sequence). The CDR3 extends over 12 amino acids. This CDR3 reads CASSYMVETQYF. The CDR3 DNA reads as TGTGCCAGCAGTTACATGGTAGAGACCCAGTACTTC.

The V call is TRBV4-3, the J call TRBJ2-3, with D unclear. With 0 bases removed from V and 2 bases from J, the gap between germline ends came to 12 bases. This CDR3 is built from 16 residues. Germline lookup yields CDR1 LGHNA and CDR2 YSLEER. The DNA of the CDR3 is TGCGCCAGCAGCCAAGAACCCCCAGCGTTCACAGATACGCAGTATTTT. As protein: CASSQEPPAFTDTQYF.

The genes are TRBV29-1 and TRBJ2-2; 7 bases map to TRBD1. J was trimmed by 0 bases and V by 6 bases; bases with no gene match: 7. The CDR3 contains 15 residues. Germline CDR1 reads SQVTM; CDR2 reads ANQGSEA. The CDR3 DNA sequence: TGCAGCGTCAGGATACAGGGGACGAACACCGGGGAGCTGTTTTTT. This sequence encodes CSVRIQGTNTGELFF.

CDR3 sequence: CASTRRGGITDTQYF. In nucleotides, the CDR3 is TGTGCCAGCACCCGCCGGGGGGGGATCACAGATACGCAGTATTTT. The V call is TRBV6-5, the J call TRBJ2-3, with TRBD2 identical over 8 bases. V was clipped by 7 bases and J by 2 bases; unmatched bases: 8. The germline V gene has CDR1 MNHEY and CDR2 SVGAGI. The length of the CDR3 is 15 residues.

This clonotype was counted ten times or more. The rearrangement uses TRBV5-6 and TRBJ1-1; D is uncertain. V lost 0 bases and J 0 bases, leaving 6 bases between the germline ends. The CDR3 extends over 14 amino acids. Per germline, CDR1 SGHDT and CDR2 YYEEEE. CDR3 sequence: CASSLGGMNTEAFF. CDR3 sequence (DNA): TGTGCCAGCAGCTTGGGCGGCATGAACACTGAAGCTTTCTTT.

This clonotype was seen repeatedly, ten times or more. The chain uses TRBV2 and TRBJ1-5; D gene uncertain. V lost 7 bases and J lost 2, with 9 bases in between. The length of the CDR3 is 13 residues. The germline CDR1 and CDR2 sequences are SNHLY and FYNNEI. The CDR3 nucleotides are TGTGCCAGCAATGATTTTGGCAATCAGCCCCAGCATTTT. This sequence encodes CASNDFGNQPQHF.

This clonotype was seen repeatedly, ten times or more. The J gene is TRBJ1-2, the V gene TRBV20-1; D is unclear. Germline V gene sequence: CDR1 DFQATT, CDR2 SNEGSKA (reference sequence). CDR3 length equals 11 residues. The V end lost 6 bases, the J end lost 7 bases, and 12 bases lay between the germline ends. The CDR3 is CSAWEGLGYTF. In nucleotides, the CDR3 is TGCAGTGCGTGGGAGGGTCTTGGCTACACCTTC.

V and J are TRBV12-5 and TRBJ2-2, with D unresolved. This CDR3 region has 13 residues. Looked up from germline, CDR1 is LGHNT and CDR2 is FRNRAP. Trimming removed 5 bases from V and 7 bases from J, with 11 bases in between. The CDR3 DNA follows: TGTGCTAGTGGTCTGTCGACGTACGGGGAGCTGTTTTTT. Protein: CASGLSTYGELFF.

The chain links TRBV18 to TRBJ1-4; the D gene is possibly TRBD1 (6 bases). Germline CDR1 reads KGHSH; CDR2 reads LQKENI. The length of the CDR3 is 14 residues. Trimming shortened V by 3 bases and J by 5 bases, and 10 bases separated the two germline ends. The CDR3 loop is CASSPDRINEKLFF. In nucleotides, the CDR3 is TGTGCCAGCTCACCCGACAGGATCAATGAAAAACTGTTTTTT.

This clonotype was seen at least ten times. This rearrangement joins TRBV7-6 to TRBJ1-3; TRBD1 matches at 7 bases. Germline CDR1 is SGHVS and CDR2 is FNYEAQ. This CDR3 comprises 17 residues. The junction had 10 bases not matched to a gene; V was cut back by 5 bases and J by 0 bases. This chain's CDR3 is CASSPRGQLSSGNTIYF. CDR3 DNA: TGTGCCAGCAGCCCGAGGGGACAGCTCAGCTCTGGAAACACCATATATTTT.

The sample holds a few counts of this clonotype. The chain joins TRBV27 to TRBJ2-3; D unresolved. Germline CDR1 is MNHEY and CDR2 is SMNVEV (reference sequence). With 3 bases removed from V and 5 bases from J, the gap between germline ends came to 9 bases. The CDR3 runs 13 residues. CDR3 nucleotide sequence: TGTGCCAGCAGTTTCGGTAGTCGAGATACGCAGTATTTT. Protein product: CASSFGSRDTQYF.

The CDR3 reads CASSFGLAGAYEQYF. In DNA, the CDR3 is TGTGCCAGCAGCTTCGGACTAGCGGGGGCCTACGAGCAGTACTTC. The chain carries TRBV7-9 and TRBJ2-7; 13 bases fit TRBD2. The CDR3 has 15 residues. The V gene end was trimmed by 3 bases and the J gene end by 2 bases; junction bases not matched to a gene: 1. CDR1 and CDR2 (germline): SEHNR, FQNEAQ (reference sequence).

V is TRBV7-9 and J is TRBJ2-3; D gene unclear. The CDR3 is 15 amino acids. In germline, CDR1 is SEHNR, CDR2 FQNEAQ (reference sequence). Between the trimmed V and J ends, which lost 5 bases and 5 bases, there was a span of 17 bases. The CDR3 spells CASSAQTYTRDTQYF. CDR3 bases: TGTGCCAGCAGCGCCCAGACGTACACACGAGATACGCAGTATTTT.

This clonotype was detected a few times. The chain recombines TRBV5-1 with TRBJ2-2; TRBD2 is a possible D gene (6 bases). Germline CDR1 SGHRS, CDR2 YFSETQ. CDR3 length: 16 residues. V gave up 0 bases and J gave up 2 bases, with 11 bases separating them. CDR3 sequence: CASSLVGTYNTGELFF. DNA for the CDR3: TGCGCCAGCAGCTTGGTCGGGACTTACAACACCGGGGAGCTGTTTTTT.

This clonotype was seen a few times. The J gene is TRBJ1-4, the V gene TRBV3-1, with no clear D. CDR1 LGHDT and CDR2 YNNKEL come from the germline V gene (reference sequence). This CDR3 spans 14 amino acids. Trimming left V 6 bases short and J 2 bases short, with 10 bases between. CDR3 amino acids: CASRNEATNEKLFF. DNA of the CDR3: TGTGCCAGCAGGAACGAGGCTACTAATGAAAAACTGTTTTTT.

The chain recombines TRBV5-1 with TRBJ2-6; D is ambiguous. Trimming cost V 4 bases and J 0 bases, with 11 bases left between them. The CDR3 is 16 residues long. Germline V gene sequence: CDR1 SGHRS, CDR2 YFSETQ. This chain's CDR3 is CASSRPGFSGANVLTF. The CDR3 bases are TGCGCCAGCAGCCGTCCTGGGTTCTCTGGGGCCAACGTCCTGACTTTC.

The chain joins TRBV4-1 to TRBJ2-3, with 15 bases that match TRBD2. Germline CDR1 reads MGHRA; CDR2 reads YSYEKL. J gave up 4 bases and V 5 bases, and 10 bases lay outside the gene matches. The CDR3 has 18 residues. The CDR3: CASSAGLAGGVVPDTQYF. For the CDR3, the DNA is TGCGCCAGCAGCGCGGGACTAGCGGGGGGAGTTGTTCCAGATACGCAGTATTTT.

In its sample, this clonotype was seen a few times. The chain links TRBV12-3 or TRBV12-4 to TRBJ1-1; D is unclear. The CDR3 has 14 amino acids. V shed 5 bases and J shed 6 bases, with 16 bases lying between them. The CDR3 sequence: CASSLEGGVPEAFF. The DNA of the CDR3 is TGTGCCAGCAGTCTCGAGGGTGGAGTCCCTGAAGCTTTCTTT.

A few counts support this clonotype. The chain joins TRBV4-2 to TRBJ1-4; D may be TRBD1 (5 bases). The CDR3 consists of 15 residues. Trimming removed 0 bases from V and 7 bases from J, with 12 bases in between. Germline assignment: CDR1 LGHNA and CDR2 YNFKEQ. The CDR3 sequence: CASSQDRRVIEKLFF. In DNA form, the CDR3 reads TGTGCCAGCAGCCAAGATCGCAGGGTGATTGAAAAACTGTTTTTT.